The 10 T cell receptor beta chains below come from one sample, sequenced in a study of graft-versus-host responses after intestinal transplantation. Their antigens are not known. TCRdb's table, derived via immunoSEQ multiplex PCR, lists solely in-frame clones and lacks some. The repertoire holds roughly 110,000 clones, with 85% to 95% as singletons. This material consisted of unstimulated CD8+ T cells sorted from spleen or lymph node cells, taken before transplant. The receptors originated from a human donor who was the organ donor for an intestinal transplant.

The rearrangement uses TRBV5-1 and TRBJ2-7, with 10 bases matching TRBD1. The ends lost 3 bases at V and 3 bases at J; junction bases unmatched: 6. The germline CDR1 and CDR2 sequences are SGHRS and YFSETQ. The CDR3 has 15 residues. CDR3 protein: CASSSDRGIYYEQYF. For the CDR3, the DNA is TGCGCCAGCAGCTCGGACAGGGGGATTTACTACGAGCAGTACTTC.

This clone was seen just once. The rearrangement joins TRBV6-1 to TRBJ1-5; TRBD1 might be the D (5 bases). The germline V gene encodes CDR1 MNHNS and CDR2 SASEGT. Trimming shortened V by 1 base and J by 1 base, and 11 bases separated the two germline ends. The CDR3 covers 16 residues. The CDR3 is CASSEGAGRSNQPQHF. CDR3 coding DNA: TGTGCCAGCAGTGAAGGGGCGGGGCGGAGCAATCAGCCCCAGCATTTT.

The chain links TRBV19 to TRBJ1-5; tentative D call: TRBD1 (6 bases). This CDR3 contains 18 residues. Trimming removed 3 bases at V and 0 bases at J, with 18 bases between. The V gene's germline CDR1 is LNHDA and CDR2 SQIVND (reference sequence). CDR3 in DNA: TGTGCCAGTAGTATTAGTAGGACAGCAATTTATAGCAATCAGCCCCAGCATTTT. It specifies CASSISRTAIYSNQPQHF.

This chain connects TRBV11-3 to TRBJ2-3; 12 bases map to TRBD2. The CDR3 extends over 16 amino acids. Germline trimming cut 4 bases from V and 4 bases from J; bases unmatched to any gene: 6. Germline CDR1 is SGHNT and CDR2 is YENEEA. CDR3 coding DNA: TGTGCCAGCAGCTCTAAGACTAGCGGGAGCCCAGATACGCAGTATTTT. Its protein product is CASSSKTSGSPDTQYF.

The rearrangement joins TRBV6-5 to TRBJ2-7; TRBD2 might be the D (5 bases). Trimming stripped 3 bases from V and 2 bases from J, with 11 bases between. Per germline, CDR1 MNHEY and CDR2 SVGAGI. The CDR3 runs to 14 residues. CDR3 sequence reads: CASSYEGSAYEQYF. The DNA of the CDR3 is TGTGCCAGCAGTTATGAGGGTTCGGCCTACGAGCAGTACTTC.

V is TRBV2 and J is TRBJ1-4; tentative D call: TRBD1 (6 bases). Germline V gene data show CDR1 as SNHLY and CDR2 as FYNNEI. CDR3 size: 14 residues. V lost 6 bases to trimming and J lost 3 bases, with 11 bases between them. The CDR3 DNA sequence: TGTGCCAGCAGAGTGGGGGCAGCTAATGAAAAACTGTTTTTT. It codes for CASRVGAANEKLFF.

CDR3 sequence: CASSIAVGLEAFF. The CDR3 DNA reads TGTGCCAGTAGTATAGCTGTGGGGCTAGAAGCTTTCTTT. The chain combines TRBV19 with TRBJ1-1, with D possibly being TRBD1 (5 bases). Trimming took 1 base from V and 8 from J, leaving 11 bases between them. This CDR3 is 13 amino acids long. Germline V CDR1 and CDR2: LNHDA, SQIVND (reference sequence).

The genes are TRBV7-8 and TRBJ2-1, with TRBD1 matching 7 bases. The ends lost 0 bases at V and 6 bases at J; junction bases unmatched: 8. The CDR3 loop spans 16 amino acids. From germline, CDR1 is SGHVS and CDR2 FQNEAQ. The CDR3 here is CASSLAVRDRGNEQFF. The DNA for the CDR3 is TGTGCCAGCAGCTTAGCCGTAAGGGACAGAGGCAATGAGCAGTTCTTC. The full variable domain, with the rest looked up from reference TRBV7-8 and TRBJ2-1, is GAGVSQSPRYKVAKRGQDVALRCDPISGHVSLFWYQQALGQGPEFLTYFQNEAQLDKSGLPSDRFFAERPEGSVSTLKIQRTQQEDSAVYLCASSLAVRDRGNEQFFGPGTRLTVL.

The chain recombines TRBV7-2 with TRBJ2-3, with a weak D call TRBD2 (6 bases). The CDR3 totals 17 residues. V lost 7 bases and J lost 0, with 20 bases in between. Germline V gene data show CDR1 as SGHTA and CDR2 as FQGNSA. The CDR3 bases are TGTGCCAGCACCCGTTTTAGGGTGGGGACTAGCACAGATACGCAGTATTTT. It specifies CASTRFRVGTSTDTQYF.

V gene TRBV5-5 combines with J gene TRBJ1-1, with D perhaps TRBD1 (6 bases). The germline V and J ends were trimmed by 2 bases and 7 bases, with 12 bases remaining between them. The CDR3 runs to 13 residues. Germline loops: CDR1 SGHKS, CDR2 YYEKEE (reference sequence). CDR3 bases: TGTGCCAGCAGCTTACAGGGACGGGGTGAAGCTTTCTTT. Amino acids: CASSLQGRGEAFF. Combining the CDR3 with reference TRBV5-5 and TRBJ1-1 gives the whole variable domain DAGVTQSPTHLIKTRGQQVTLRCSPISGHKSVSWYQQVLGQGPQFIFQYYEKEERGRGNFPDRFSARQFPNYSSELNVNALLLGDSALYLCASSLQGRGEAFFGQGTRLTVV.